The 10 T cell receptor beta chains below were found in one sample sequenced in a study of Ad26.COV2.S vaccination and SARS-CoV-2 variants. As to treatment: around 19 received Ad26.COV2.S at low or high dose, single or two shots; about 5 received placebo; per-sample allocation not given. Samples came from day 63 after the first vaccine or placebo injection. Method: immunoSEQ multiplex PCR; TCRdb's copy keeps in-frame clones and lacks some. The sample holds approximately 460,000 clones, 80% to 90% seen once. Source: peripheral blood, taken in a trial of Ad26.COV2.S vaccine versus placebo. The receptors stem from a person aged 18-60 years who received the Ad26.COV2.S COVID-19 vaccine or a placebo.

The CDR3 DNA follows: TGCGCCAGCAGCGCTGAGGTGGCTCTAAGCGCAGATACGCAGTATTTT. Translation gives CASSAEVALSADTQYF. V and J are TRBV4-1 and TRBJ2-3, with D unclear. With 5 bases removed from V and 4 bases from J, the gap between germline ends came to 19 bases. The germline CDR1 and CDR2 sequences are MGHRA and YSYEKL. The CDR3 loop spans 16 amino acids.

The genes are TRBV4-1 and TRBJ2-1; D unclear. V lost 8 bases and J 9 bases, leaving 14 bases between the germline ends. Germline loops: CDR1 MGHRA, CDR2 YSYEKL. CDR3 length: 12 residues. DNA of the CDR3: TGCGCCAGCCTCAACCGGGTGGGTGAGCAGTTCTTC. Encoded protein: CASLNRVGEQFF.

The rearrangement uses TRBV7-2 and TRBJ1-1, with D perhaps TRBD1 (5 bases). Germline CDR1 reads SGHTA; CDR2 reads FQGNSA. CDR3 length: 15 amino acids. The V gene lost 4 bases and the J gene lost 2 bases, with 14 bases spanning the gap. This chain's CDR3 is CASSSREGTNTEAFF. The CDR3 DNA reads TGTGCCAGCAGCTCCCGGGAGGGGACCAACACTGAAGCTTTCTTT. The full variable domain, rest sourced from reference TRBV7-2 and TRBJ1-1, is GAGVSQSPSNKVTEKGKDVELRCDPISGHTALYWYRQSLGQGLEFLIYFQGNSAPDKSGLPSDRFSAERTGGSVSTLTIQRTQQEDSAVYLCASSSREGTNTEAFFGQGTRLTVV.

CDR3 in DNA: TGTGCCAGTAGTTCAACCCCAGGGGGAACTTCACCCCTCCACTTT. Amino acid sequence: CASSSTPGGTSPLHF. V gene TRBV19 combines with J gene TRBJ1-6, with 7 nucleotides matching TRBD1. The CDR3 has 15 residues. Germline CDR1 and CDR2: LNHDA and SQIVND (reference sequence). V was clipped by 5 bases and J by 9 bases; unmatched bases: 10.

This chain joins TRBV27 and TRBJ2-3; D possibly corresponds to TRBD1 (6 bases). The CDR3 has 15 amino acids. The V end was cut by 6 bases, the J end by 1 base, with 14 bases between. CDR1 and CDR2 from the germline V gene are MNHEY and SMNVEV (reference sequence). The CDR3 protein is CASRPAGARTDTQYF. For the CDR3, the DNA is TGTGCCAGCAGACCCGCAGGGGCGCGCACAGATACGCAGTATTTT.

This clone was recorded a few times. This same CDR3 is encoded by further DNA sequences in the sample. The chain has TRBV27 and TRBJ1-5; D gene ambiguous. Germline V gene sequence: CDR1 MNHEY, CDR2 SMNVEV (reference sequence). CDR3 length equals 12 residues. Trimming removed 3 bases from V and 4 bases from J, with 4 bases in between. CDR3 sequence (DNA): TGTGCCAGCAGTTTCCTAAATCAGCCCCAGCATTTT. It yields the protein CASSFLNQPQHF.

V and J are TRBV4-2 and TRBJ2-7; 8 bases align to TRBD2. J gave up 6 bases and V 1 base, and 14 bases lay outside the gene matches. CDR3 length: 17 residues. Germline V gives CDR1 LGHNA, CDR2 YNFKEQ. The CDR3, as DNA: TGTGCCAGCAGCCAAGTCCCCCCCCAGCGGGGGCTTACCGAGCAGTACTTC. This encodes CASSQVPPQRGLTEQYF.

This sequence joins TRBV27 and TRBJ1-2; no clear D gene. Trimming cost V 2 bases and J 4 bases, with 8 bases left between them. The CDR3 runs to 13 residues. Germline V gene lookup returns CDR1 MNHEY and CDR2 SMNVEV (reference sequence). CDR3 nucleotides: TGTGCCAGCAGTTTACTAGGTCCCTATGGCTACACCTTC. Translation: CASSLLGPYGYTF.

The CDR3 protein is CASSYSSSRVGSPLHF. The CDR3 coding sequence is TGTGCCAGCAGTTACTCGAGTAGCAGGGTCGGTTCACCCCTCCACTTT. This chain joins TRBV6-5 and TRBJ1-6, with a tentative D call TRBD1 (5 bases). Germline CDR1 reads MNHEY; CDR2 reads SVGAGI. This CDR3 has 16 amino acids. V lost 0 bases, J lost 9 bases, and 15 bases lay in between.

The gene calls are TRBV30 and TRBJ1-5, with unresolved D. CDR3 length: 14 amino acids. Germline CDR1 GTSNPN, CDR2 SVGIG (reference sequence). Trimming took off 1 base at V and 9 bases at J, with 16 bases between the two ends. The CDR3 here is CAWSAHTASGPQHF. CDR3 nucleotide sequence: TGTGCCTGGAGTGCCCACACCGCGTCGGGGCCCCAGCATTTT.